These T cell receptor beta chains were read from a single sample in a study of blood T cell repertoires in COVID-19. Profiling relied on immunoSEQ multiplex PCR, and the TCRdb table lists in-frame clones only, not all of them. The sample yields some 240,000 clones, 65% to 85% seen once. Sequencing input: peripheral blood. The origin of the receptors is a woman aged 40 to 50 who had recovered from COVID-19. CDR3s include the opening cysteine and the closing phenylalanine or tryptophan. The D gene is left open where the match is weak. Clone size appears in some rows only: once, few, many, or a class for an expanded clone.

TRBV11-1	.	TRBJ1-1	TRBD1	TGTGCCAGCAGCGCCCGGGACAGGGGGACGAACACTGAAGCTTTCTTT	CASSARDRGTNTEAFF
TRBV2	.	TRBJ1-6	.	TGTGCCAGCAGTGGCCAGAATAATTCACCCCTCCACTTT	CASSGQNNSPLHF
TRBV19	.	TRBJ2-3	.	TGTGCCAGTAGTATACTAGTAACGGATACGCAGTATTTT	CASSILVTDTQYF
TRBV6-2/TRBV6-3	.	TRBJ2-2	TRBD1	TGTGCCAGCAACCCAGGGACAGTAGCGAACACCGGGGAGCTGTTTTTT	CASNPGTVANTGELFF
TRBV5-1	once	TRBJ1-1	TRBD1	TGCGCCAGCAGTCGAGGACAGGGGAACACTGAAGCTTTCTTT	CASSRGQGNTEAFF
TRBV2	.	TRBJ2-3	TRBD2	TGTGCCAGCAGCCGACTAGCGGGGGGGGTCACAGATACGCAGTATTTT	CASSRLAGGVTDTQYF
TRBV5-1	.	TRBJ2-1	.	TGCGCCAGCGGGAGAGACCTCTCCTACAATGAGCAGTTCTTC	CASGRDLSYNEQFF
TRBV6-5	.	TRBJ1-2	TRBD1	TGTGCCAGTACCCGGGACAGCTATGGCTACACCTTC	CASTRDSYGYTF
TRBV7-8	once	TRBJ1-5	.	TGTGCCAGCAGCTTAGGTGGGGCATCCCATTCGGAAGTACAGCCCCAGCATTTT	CASSLGGASHSEVQPQHF
TRBV6-5	.	TRBJ2-7	TRBD1	TGTGCCAGCAAACAGTACAGGGGTATCTACGAGCAGTACTTC	CASKQYRGIYEQYF
TRBV29-1	.	TRBJ2-7	TRBD1	TGCAGCTACGCTGACAGGGGAGAGCAGTACTTC	CSYADRGEQYF
TRBV25-1	.	TRBJ2-7	.	TGTGCCAGCTCAAGACAGGCCTACGAGCAGTACTTC	CASSRQAYEQYF
TRBV28	.	TRBJ2-7	TRBD1	TGTGCCAGCAGTATACCGACAGGGGGTTCCTACGAGCAGTACTTC	CASSIPTGGSYEQYF
TRBV5-1	.	TRBJ1-1	TRBD1	TGCGCCAGCAGCGTGGACAGGGTGAACACTGAAGCTTTCTTT	CASSVDRVNTEAFF
TRBV28	.	TRBJ2-1	.	TGTGCCATAAGAAAGGCAGGTTCCTACAATGAGCAGTTCTTC	CAIRKAGSYNEQFF
TRBV28	.	TRBJ1-3	.	TGTGCCAGCTACTTAGGTGCGTGGGGCACCTCTGGAAACACCATATATTTT	CASYLGAWGTSGNTIYF
TRBV27	few	TRBJ1-2	TRBD1	TGTGCCAGCAGGGCCGCTCAAACATGGACAGGGTATGGCTACACCTTC	CASRAAQTWTGYGYTF
TRBV6-5	.	TRBJ1-3	TRBD1	TGTGCCGGACGACAGGGTCAAGGAAACACCATATATTTT	CAGRQGQGNTIYF
TRBV12-3/TRBV12-4	once	TRBJ2-1	.	TGTGCCAGCAGAGATGGGGGGAATGAGCAGTTCTTC	CASRDGGNEQFF
TRBV15	.	TRBJ2-7	.	TGTGCCACCAGCAGAGAAGGTCGGGCGGGTGAGTCCTACGAGCAGTACTTC	CATSREGRAGESYEQYF
TRBV6-2/TRBV6-3	.	TRBJ2-1	TRBD1	TGTGCCAGCAGTTACCGCGGACAGGGGGGAGGTCGGCAGTTCTTC	CASSYRGQGGGRQFF
TRBV5-1	.	TRBJ2-6	.	TGCGCCAGCAGCTGGAGTGCTTCCTCTGGGGCCAACGTCCTGACTTTC	CASSWSASSGANVLTF
TRBV6-2/TRBV6-3	.	TRBJ2-5	TRBD1	TGTGCCAGCAGTCCCCGTACAGGGGCCCAAGAGACCCAGTACTTC	CASSPRTGAQETQYF
TRBV12-3/TRBV12-4	.	TRBJ2-5	.	TGTGCCAGCAGTTTAAGGAGAAAAGAGACCCAGTACTTC	CASSLRRKETQYF
TRBV30	.	TRBJ1-2	.	TGTGCCTGGAGCCTGACAGATTTCTATGGCTACACCTTC	CAWSLTDFYGYTF
TRBV5-6	.	TRBJ1-4	.	TGTGCCAGCAGCACCACTACTTTACAACGGGAAAAACTGTTTTTT	CASSTTTLQREKLFF
TRBV5-6	.	TRBJ2-1	TRBD2	TGTGCCAGCAGCTTGGTGGCTAGCGGGGGGACTGAGCAGTTCTTC	CASSLVASGGTEQFF
TRBV5-1	few	TRBJ1-3	TRBD1	TGCGCCAGCAGCTTGGTTGGCAGGGGGTGGAACACCATATATTTT	CASSLVGRGWNTIYF